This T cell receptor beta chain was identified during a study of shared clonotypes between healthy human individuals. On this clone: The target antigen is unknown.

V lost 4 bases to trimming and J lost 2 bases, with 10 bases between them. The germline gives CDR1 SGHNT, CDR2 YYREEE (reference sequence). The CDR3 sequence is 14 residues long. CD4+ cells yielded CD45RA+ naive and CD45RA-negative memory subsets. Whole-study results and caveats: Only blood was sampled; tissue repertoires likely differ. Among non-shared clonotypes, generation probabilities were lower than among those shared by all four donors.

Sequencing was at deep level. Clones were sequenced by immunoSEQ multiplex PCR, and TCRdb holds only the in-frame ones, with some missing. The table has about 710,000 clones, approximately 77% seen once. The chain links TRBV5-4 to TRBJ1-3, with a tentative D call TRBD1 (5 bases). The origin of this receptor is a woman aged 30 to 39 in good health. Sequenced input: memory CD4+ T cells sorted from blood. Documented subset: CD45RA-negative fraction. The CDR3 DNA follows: TGTGCCAGCAGCACGGGGACTCCTGGAAACACCATATATTTT. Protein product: CASSTGTPGNTIYF.